This T cell receptor (beta chain) emerged from a study of blood T cell repertoires in COVID-19. Across the study: Samples taken during acute and convalescent COVID-19 were collected in the United States, Italy and Spain.

The protocol was immunoSEQ multiplex PCR, while the TCRdb copy is restricted to in-frame clones and leaves out a portion. In the table there are around 250,000 clones, 80% to 90% of which are singletons. Cohort assignment relied on participant-reported clinical history. The study counted Cohort 3 donors as recovered given two negative PCRs, clearance, or symptom resolution. Germline V gene data show CDR1 as MRHNA and CDR2 as SNTAGT. V dropped 3 bases and J dropped 6; count of bases not matched to a gene: 4. The CDR3 sequence is 13 residues long. The receptor comes from a woman between 45 and 65 years old who had recovered from COVID-19. The material sequenced was PBMCs or T cells enriched from blood (not recorded which). The V call is TRBV6-4, the J call TRBJ1-2; 7 bases line up with TRBD1. This CDR3 reads CASSEHRGHGYTF. CDR3 sequence (DNA): TGTGCCAGCAGTGAGCACAGGGGACATGGCTACACCTTC.